This is a list of T cell receptor beta chains from one sample in a study of shared clonotypes between healthy human individuals. Here immunoSEQ multiplex PCR was the method, and the copy in TCRdb shows in-frame clones only, minus some. There are around 1.9 million clones in the sample; about 92% occur only once, and 1.7% lies in the top ten. Specimen: naive CD8+ T cells from PBMCs. All receptors derive from a man aged 18 to 35 in good health. Some clones in this sample may be carry-over from other donors' samples. CDR3s include the opening cysteine and the closing phenylalanine or tryptophan. D genes are given only for firm matches.

D gene: TRBD1
V gene: TRBV28
J gene: TRBJ1-5
CDR3 protein: CASSLSAGGNQPQHF
CDR3 DNA: TGTGCCAGCAGTTTATCGGCAGGGGGTAATCAGCCCCAGCATTTT

D gene: TRBD1
V gene: TRBV19
J gene: TRBJ2-1
CDR3 protein: CASSIVGTGHYNEQFF
CDR3 DNA: TGTGCCAGTAGTATAGTGGGGACAGGGCACTACAATGAGCAGTTCTTC

D gene: -
V gene: TRBV28
J gene: TRBJ1-3
CDR3 protein: CASRPTLHSGNTIYF
CDR3 DNA: TGTGCCAGCAGGCCCACACTACACTCTGGAAACACCATATATTTT

D gene: TRBD2
V gene: TRBV4-3
J gene: TRBJ2-7
CDR3 protein: CASSQGLAGVNEQYF
CDR3 DNA: TGCGCCAGCAGCCAGGGACTAGCGGGAGTAAACGAGCAGTACTTC

D gene: -
V gene: TRBV7-9
J gene: TRBJ2-5
CDR3 protein: CASSWGGQQETQYF
CDR3 DNA: TGTGCCAGCAGCTGGGGTGGGCAGCAAGAGACCCAGTACTTC

D gene: -
V gene: TRBV13
J gene: TRBJ2-1
CDR3 protein: CASSTPGEAYNEQFF
CDR3 DNA: TGTGCCAGCAGCACCCCGGGAGAGGCCTACAATGAGCAGTTCTTC

D gene: TRBD1
V gene: TRBV7-2
J gene: TRBJ1-1
CDR3 protein: CASSSRDRGHTEAFF
CDR3 DNA: TGTGCCAGCAGCTCCCGGGACAGGGGGCACACTGAAGCTTTCTTT

D gene: TRBD2
V gene: TRBV27
J gene: TRBJ2-1
CDR3 protein: CATRGLAGGGNEQFF
CDR3 DNA: TGTGCCACCCGGGGACTAGCGGGAGGAGGGAATGAGCAGTTCTTC

D gene: -
V gene: TRBV6-5
J gene: TRBJ2-3
CDR3 protein: CASADGASYGDTQYF
CDR3 DNA: TGTGCCAGTGCGGACGGCGCCTCTTATGGGGATACGCAGTATTTT

D gene: TRBD2
V gene: TRBV13
J gene: TRBJ2-3
CDR3 protein: CASSFFGGGAGGQDTQYF
CDR3 DNA: TGTGCCAGCAGCTTTTTCGGGGGTGGAGCGGGAGGGCAAGATACGCAGTATTTT

D gene: -
V gene: TRBV6-6
J gene: TRBJ1-4
CDR3 protein: CASSSGTTDKKLFF
CDR3 DNA: TGTGCCAGCAGCAGCGGTACGACCGATAAAAAACTGTTTTTT

D gene: TRBD1
V gene: TRBV9
J gene: TRBJ1-2
CDR3 protein: CASSGMGTGNQINYGYTF
CDR3 DNA: TGTGCCAGCAGCGGAATGGGGACAGGGAATCAAATTAACTATGGCTACACCTTC

D gene: -
V gene: TRBV6-5
J gene: TRBJ1-1
CDR3 protein: CASSHRGGRSTEAFF
CDR3 DNA: TGTGCCAGCAGTCACCGGGGGGGGCGTAGCACTGAAGCTTTCTTT

D gene: -
V gene: TRBV19
J gene: TRBJ2-7
CDR3 protein: CASSRVGVVRQGLIEQYF
CDR3 DNA: TGTGCCAGTAGTCGGGTGGGAGTGGTTAGGCAGGGGTTGATCGAGCAGTACTTC

D gene: -
V gene: TRBV4-1
J gene: TRBJ2-7
CDR3 protein: CASSERWTTGVYEQYF
CDR3 DNA: TGCGCCAGCAGTGAACGCTGGACAACAGGCGTCTACGAGCAGTACTTC

D gene: -
V gene: TRBV4-3
J gene: TRBJ2-3
CDR3 protein: CASSQDGLVDTQYF
CDR3 DNA: TGCGCCAGCAGCCAAGACGGGCTAGTCGATACGCAGTATTTT

D gene: TRBD1
V gene: TRBV27
J gene: TRBJ2-1
CDR3 protein: CASSLGNRGNEQFF
CDR3 DNA: TGTGCCAGCAGCTTGGGAAACAGGGGGAACGAGCAGTTCTTC

D gene: -
V gene: TRBV12-5
J gene: TRBJ2-1
CDR3 protein: CASGLVIGGSDEQFF
CDR3 DNA: TGTGCTAGTGGTTTGGTAATAGGTGGGAGCGATGAGCAGTTCTTC

D gene: -
V gene: TRBV5-6
J gene: TRBJ2-2
CDR3 protein: CASSALTVAGELFF
CDR3 DNA: TGTGCCAGCAGCGCTTTGACAGTTGCCGGGGAGCTGTTTTTT

D gene: -
V gene: TRBV28
J gene: TRBJ1-4
CDR3 protein: CASSHPWVEITTNEKLFF
CDR3 DNA: TGTGCCAGCAGCCATCCCTGGGTCGAGATTACCACTAATGAAAAACTGTTTTTT

D gene: TRBD2
V gene: TRBV27
J gene: TRBJ2-3
CDR3 protein: CASSLYPSGRGETDTQYF
CDR3 DNA: TGTGCCAGCAGTTTATACCCTAGCGGGAGAGGAGAGACAGATACGCAGTATTTT

D gene: TRBD2
V gene: TRBV9
J gene: TRBJ2-7
CDR3 protein: CASSAGTSPSSYEQYF
CDR3 DNA: TGTGCCAGCAGCGCAGGGACTAGCCCAAGCTCCTACGAGCAGTACTTC

D gene: -
V gene: TRBV14
J gene: TRBJ1-4
CDR3 protein: CASSPQGAETTNEKLFF
CDR3 DNA: TGTGCCAGCAGCCCCCAAGGAGCGGAAACAACTAATGAAAAACTGTTTTTT

D gene: -
V gene: TRBV4-1
J gene: TRBJ2-1
CDR3 protein: CASSPQLAPGLEQFF
CDR3 DNA: TGCGCCAGCAGCCCTCAATTAGCGCCGGGGCTGGAGCAGTTCTTC

D gene: -
V gene: TRBV4-1
J gene: TRBJ2-2
CDR3 protein: CASSQVPYSGTGELFF
CDR3 DNA: TGCGCCAGCAGCCAAGTGCCCTATAGCGGCACCGGGGAGCTGTTTTTT

D gene: -
V gene: TRBV7-9
J gene: TRBJ2-5
CDR3 protein: CASSTTGYQYF
CDR3 DNA: TGTGCCAGCAGCACTACTGGGTACCAGTACTTC

D gene: -
V gene: TRBV5-4
J gene: TRBJ1-2
CDR3 protein: CASSLGGYGYTF
CDR3 DNA: TGTGCCAGCAGCTTGGGCGGATATGGCTACACCTTC

D gene: -
V gene: TRBV27
J gene: TRBJ2-1
CDR3 protein: CASSPLVTDNEQFF
CDR3 DNA: TGTGCCAGCAGTCCGCTAGTGACCGACAATGAGCAGTTCTTC

D gene: -
V gene: TRBV7-3
J gene: TRBJ2-3
CDR3 protein: CASSKIGSTDTQYF
CDR3 DNA: TGTGCCAGCAGCAAGATTGGAAGCACAGATACGCAGTATTTT

D gene: -
V gene: TRBV19
J gene: TRBJ2-1
CDR3 protein: CASSIDPSNEQFF
CDR3 DNA: TGTGCCAGTAGTATAGACCCCTCGAATGAGCAGTTCTTC

D gene: -
V gene: TRBV7-9
J gene: TRBJ2-5
CDR3 protein: CASGTRETQYF
CDR3 DNA: TGTGCCAGCGGCACTCGAGAGACCCAGTACTTC